One TCR beta chain is described in this entry. V gave up 2 bases and J gave up 4 bases; unmatched junction bases: 8. The CDR3 has 17 amino acids. The germline gives CDR1 LNHDA, CDR2 SQIVND (reference sequence). Some clones are missing from TCRdb's copy, which holds only in-frame ones; the method was immunoSEQ multiplex PCR. Among roughly 42,000 clones listed, about four fifths were seen once. These data come from a study of PD-L1 blockade in urothelial cancer. About the research overall: Blood samples had a median of 141,255 T cells, 75,000 to 90,000 unique TCRs, and clonality approximately 0.08.

The sample in question was PBMCs, obtained around atezolizumab (anti-PD-L1) treatment. This clonotype was sampled from a man between 70 and 80 years old with urothelial cancer. The chain couples TRBV19 to TRBJ2-7; 13 bases match TRBD2. The CDR3 protein is CASSIRTSGSTSYEQYF. For the CDR3, the DNA is TGTGCCAGTAGTATAAGGACTAGCGGGAGTACGTCGTACGAGCAGTACTTC.